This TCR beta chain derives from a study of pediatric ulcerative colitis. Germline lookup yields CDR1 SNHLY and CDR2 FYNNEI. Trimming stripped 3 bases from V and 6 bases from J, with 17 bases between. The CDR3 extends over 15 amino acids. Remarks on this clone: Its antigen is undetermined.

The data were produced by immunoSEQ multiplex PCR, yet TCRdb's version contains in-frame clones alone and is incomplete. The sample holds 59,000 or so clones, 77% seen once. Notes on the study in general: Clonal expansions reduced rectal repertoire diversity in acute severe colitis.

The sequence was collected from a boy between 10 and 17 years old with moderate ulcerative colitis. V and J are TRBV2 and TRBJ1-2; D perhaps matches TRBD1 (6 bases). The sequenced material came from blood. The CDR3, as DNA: TGTGCCAGCAGTGACGACGATTGGGGGCGAGATGGCTACACCTTC. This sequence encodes CASSDDDWGRDGYTF.